This T cell receptor (beta chain) was identified during a study of beta chain features in type 1 diabetes. Every isolated RNA sample was fully reverse transcribed, so sequencing captured expressed TCRB transcripts. Profiled with immunoSEQ multiplex PCR; TCRdb holds only in-frame clones, not every one. Of 600,000 to 700,000 clones in the sample, over 10% were seen once. V was shortened by 7 bases and J by 1 base, with 24 bases between the two germline ends. The CDR3 is 18 residues long. The germline CDR1 and CDR2 sequences are MDHEN and SYDVKM. This clone was recorded a few times. Its antigen remains unidentified. The collection from each donor was one heparinised blood draw averaging approximately 110 mL. Cells sorted by CD45RO/CCR7/CD25/CD127/CD95/CD27 comprised CD4+ naive, central memory, regulatory and stem cell-like memory cells. Regarding the study as a whole: A possible short-template PCR bias applies equally to patients and controls. For Type 1 diabetes patients, all four CD4+ subsets carried TCRB CDR3s that were moderately but significantly shorter.

The chain links TRBV28 to TRBJ2-3; weak D call: TRBD1 (6 bases). This receptor was identified in a young man with type 1 diabetes. Sequenced material: naive CD4+ T cells from blood. This chain's CDR3 is CASIPSGVGQKRTDTQYF. CDR3 DNA sequence: TGTGCCAGCATCCCCTCAGGGGTGGGGCAGAAACGCACAGATACGCAGTATTTT.